Listed here are 29 T cell receptor beta chains from one sample, sequenced in a study of CD8+ T cells in alopecia areata. As for treatment: oral pan-JAK inhibitor, 5-10 mg twice daily. RNA was extracted and reverse transcribed into cDNA as the sequencing template. Only in-frame clones appear in the TCRdb table, and some are missing; sequencing was by immunoSEQ multiplex PCR. Of about 200,000 clones listed, about three fifths were seen once; the top ten hold 4% to 4.5%. This material consisted of CD4+ T cells sorted from blood, taken at week 4, from a patient treated with tofacitinib. These receptors were collected from a human donor with alopecia areata.

The gene calls are TRBV6-5 and TRBJ2-1; no firm D call. CDR3 length: 11 amino acids. V was cut by 3 bases and J by 7 bases, with 4 bases left in between. Germline CDR1 and CDR2: MNHEY and SVGAGI. CDR3: CASSYSNEQFF. The CDR3 DNA is TGTGCCAGCAGTTATAGTAATGAGCAGTTCTTC.

This clone came up once. The gene calls are TRBV4-2 and TRBJ2-7; D is uncertain. The CDR3 is made up of 12 amino acids. Trimming stripped 0 bases from V and 6 bases from J, with 6 bases between. Looked up from germline, CDR1 is LGHNA and CDR2 is YNFKEQ. The CDR3 spells CASSQEVGEQYF. The CDR3 nucleotides are TGTGCCAGCAGCCAAGAGGTTGGCGAGCAGTACTTC.

The rearrangement links TRBV19 to TRBJ2-2; 7 bases line up with TRBD2. V was pared by 9 bases and J by 5 bases, with 9 bases of the junction left unmatched. The CDR3 runs 14 residues. Germline V CDR1 and CDR2: LNHDA, SQIVND (reference sequence). Here the CDR3 DNA reads TGTGCCAGCGGAAGCGGGGACGGGACCGGGGAGCTGTTTTTT. Its translation is CASGSGDGTGELFF.

This clone was detected a few times. The genes are TRBV29-1 and TRBJ2-6; TRBD2 is a possible D gene (5 bases). In germline, CDR1 is SQVTM, CDR2 ANQGSEA. This CDR3 is built from 14 residues. V was clipped by 3 bases and J by 4 bases, with 10 bases between them. CDR3 in amino acids: CSVERASGANVLTF. CDR3 nucleotides: TGCAGCGTTGAGAGGGCATCCGGGGCCAACGTCCTGACTTTC.

For this clone: This CDR3 is missing its conserved last phenylalanine or tryptophan, likely due to a read error. Because the CDR3's place on the DNA is in doubt, the DNA is left out and the CDR3 is given as listed by TCRdb. This chain uses TRBV23-1 with TRBJ1-1. TRBV23-1 is classed as an ORF, of uncertain function. The CDR3 length equals 8 residues, ends included. This CDR3 reads CASSCTPG.

The J gene is TRBJ1-6, the V gene TRBV4-2, with a tentative D call TRBD1 (5 bases). This CDR3 spans 14 amino acids. The germline gives CDR1 LGHNA, CDR2 YNFKEQ. V lost 1 base and J 9 bases, leaving 10 bases between the germline ends. CDR3 sequence reads: CASSQGQGFSPLHF. The CDR3 region has the DNA TGTGCCAGCAGCCAAGGGCAGGGCTTTTCACCCCTCCACTTT.

The CDR3 DNA reads as TGCGCCAGCAGCTTGGGGGCAGAGGGCACTGAAGCTTTCTTT. It translates to CASSLGAEGTEAFF. The chain is built from TRBV5-1 and TRBJ1-1; D call uncertain. From germline, CDR1 is SGHRS and CDR2 YFSETQ. Trimming took off 0 bases at V and 4 bases at J, with 10 bases between the two ends. CDR3 length equals 14 residues.

V usage is TRBV5-1 and J usage is TRBJ2-7; no definite D call. The V and J ends lost 0 bases and 6 bases respectively, with 13 bases between them. The CDR3 sequence is 14 residues long. Germline assignment: CDR1 SGHRS and CDR2 YFSETQ. The CDR3 nucleotides are TGCGCCAGCAGCTTGGCAGACCCCCGAGGCGAGCAGTACTTC. Its translation: CASSLADPRGEQYF.

The V gene is TRBV30, the J gene TRBJ2-3; D gene uncertain. Germline assignment: CDR1 GTSNPN and CDR2 SVGIG (reference sequence). Trimming took 0 bases from V and 6 from J, leaving 7 bases between them. The CDR3 length is 12 residues. The CDR3 here is CAWSVLMDTQYF. The CDR3, as DNA: TGTGCCTGGAGTGTACTGATGGATACGCAGTATTTT.

The chain employs TRBV2 and TRBJ2-3; D is undetermined. CDR3 size: 12 residues. Germline V gene sequence: CDR1 SNHLY, CDR2 FYNNEI. V was clipped by 7 bases and J by 7 bases, with 12 bases between them. CDR3 in DNA: TGTGCCAGCATGATAGGTGGGAATACGCAGTATTTT. It translates to CASMIGGNTQYF.

The J gene is TRBJ2-7, the V gene TRBV29-1; D gene unclear. The CDR3 is 13 amino acids. Trimming took 4 bases from V and 0 from J, leaving 10 bases between them. Per the germline V gene, CDR1 is SQVTM and CDR2 is ANQGSEA. The CDR3 nucleotides read TGCAGCGTTGGGGGTCGGGTCTCCTACGAGCAGTACTTC. Its protein product is CSVGGRVSYEQYF.

This chain connects TRBV2 to TRBJ2-5; D might be TRBD1 (5 bases). The CDR3 spans 12 residues. The germline V gene encodes CDR1 SNHLY and CDR2 FYNNEI. The V gene lost 3 bases and the J gene lost 3 bases, with 5 bases spanning the gap. The CDR3 sequence: CASSDREETQYF. The CDR3 DNA follows: TGTGCCAGCAGTGACAGGGAAGAGACCCAGTACTTC. Full variable domain (remainder filled in from reference TRBV2 and TRBJ2-5): EPEVTQTPSHQVTQMGQEVILRCVPISNHLYFYWYRQILGQKVEFLVSFYNNEISEKSEIFDDQFSVERPDGSNFTLKIRSTKLEDSAMYFCASSDREETQYFGPGTRLLVL.

This clone was detected a few times. The rearrangement uses TRBV29-1 and TRBJ2-7, with 7 bases matching TRBD2. Looked up from germline, CDR1 is SQVTM and CDR2 is ANQGSEA. The V and J ends lost 6 bases and 6 bases, in that order; junction bases with no gene match: 5. This CDR3 has 11 amino acids. The CDR3 protein is CSVARGVEQYF. The CDR3 DNA reads TGCAGCGTGGCCCGGGGGGTCGAGCAGTACTTC.

This clone has only a few counts. The chain is built from TRBV29-1 and TRBJ2-3; maybe TRBD1 (6 bases). With 7 bases removed from V and 0 bases from J, the gap between germline ends came to 11 bases. CDR1 is SQVTM, CDR2 ANQGSEA, per germline. The CDR3 consists of 13 residues. CDR3 sequence: CSARGRSTDTQYF. The CDR3 DNA is TGCAGCGCCAGGGGTCGGAGCACAGATACGCAGTATTTT.

This chain uses TRBV2 with TRBJ2-2; no firm D call. The CDR3 has 12 amino acids. The V gene lost 7 bases and the J gene lost 7 bases, with 10 bases spanning the gap. CDR1 and CDR2 from the germline V gene are SNHLY and FYNNEI. CDR3 coding DNA: TGTGCCAGCACGACTGGCCTCGGGGAGCTGTTTTTT. Protein sequence: CASTTGLGELFF.

J is TRBJ2-5 and V is TRBV30; TRBD1 aligns across 8 bases. V lost 2 bases and J lost 5; bases outside the gene matches: 7. Germline values: CDR1 GTSNPN, CDR2 SVGIG (reference sequence). The CDR3 runs to 14 residues. This CDR3 is CAWSNSGGAETQYF. The CDR3 DNA follows: TGTGCCTGGAGTAACTCAGGGGGCGCGGAGACCCAGTACTTC.

This chain links TRBV29-1 with TRBJ2-7, with 8 bases matching TRBD1. This CDR3 spans 13 amino acids. V dropped 7 bases and J dropped 4; count of bases not matched to a gene: 9. Germline V gene data show CDR1 as SQVTM and CDR2 as ANQGSEA. Written as DNA, the CDR3 is TGCAGCGCCGGACAGGGCCCTGCGTACGAGCAGTACTTC. Its protein is CSAGQGPAYEQYF.

The chain links TRBV30 to TRBJ1-1; tentatively, D is TRBD1 (6 bases). The CDR3 contains 14 residues. V lost 0 bases, J lost 2 bases, and 10 bases lay in between. CDR1 is GTSNPN, CDR2 SVGIG, per germline (reference sequence). CDR3 coding DNA: TGTGCCTGGAGTGTATTGGGGGGCAACACTGAAGCTTTCTTT. Encoded protein: CAWSVLGGNTEAFF.

The chain links TRBV10-3 to TRBJ1-1; 12 bases fit TRBD1. Germline CDR1 and CDR2: ENHRY and SYGVKD. Trimming at V came to 5 bases and at J to 6 bases, leaving 10 bases not matched to a gene. The CDR3 sequence is 16 residues long. CDR3 nucleotides: TGTGCCATCAGTCCCGGGACAGGGGGCGGCAGTCCTGAAGCTTTCTTT. Translation gives CAISPGTGGGSPEAFF.

The V and J genes are TRBV19 and TRBJ2-1; TRBD2 matches 14 bases. The germline CDR1 and CDR2 sequences are LNHDA and SQIVND (reference sequence). CDR3 length: 17 amino acids. With 4 bases clipped from V and 5 bases from J, the junction kept 7 bases outside the gene matches. CDR3 nucleotides: TGTGCCAGTAGTACTCGACTAGCGGGGGGGCTCGACAATGAGCAGTTCTTC. Protein: CASSTRLAGGLDNEQFF.

The CDR3 reads CASSLQGHIYGYTF. CDR3 nucleotide sequence: TGTGCCAGCAGTCTACAGGGGCACATCTATGGCTACACCTTC. The chain recombines TRBV6-5 with TRBJ1-2; 7 nucleotides agree with TRBD1. The CDR3 has 14 amino acids. Trimming at V came to 5 bases and at J to 4 bases, leaving 7 bases not matched to a gene. CDR1 and CDR2 from the germline V gene are MNHEY and SVGAGI.

V gene TRBV10-3 combines with J gene TRBJ2-1; D is undetermined. The CDR3 covers 13 residues. V was shortened by 3 bases and J by 9 bases, with 12 bases between the two germline ends. Germline loops: CDR1 ENHRY, CDR2 SYGVKD. The CDR3 nucleotides read TGTGCCATCAGTGAAACGGACGAAGGTGAGCAGTTCTTC. Its translation is CAISETDEGEQFF.

The chain employs TRBV29-1 and TRBJ1-1, with D maybe TRBD1 (6 bases). This CDR3 is built from 14 residues. V shed 3 bases and J shed 5 bases, with 16 bases lying between them. CDR1 is SQVTM, CDR2 ANQGSEA, per germline. The CDR3 coding sequence is TGCAGCGTTGACCCCCATGGGGGGCGTACTGAAGCTTTCTTT. Its translation: CSVDPHGGRTEAFF.

CDR3 sequence reads: CASSRRPSTDTQYF. The CDR3 nucleotides read TGTGCCAGCAGCAGGAGACCTAGCACAGATACGCAGTATTTT. The J gene is TRBJ2-3, the V gene TRBV9; D ambiguous. The CDR3 has 14 residues. The germline V and J ends were trimmed by 4 bases and 0 bases, with 9 bases remaining between them. In germline, CDR1 is SGDLS, CDR2 YYNGEE.

Regarding this clone: Other DNA sequences in the same sample also yield this CDR3. The gene calls are TRBV11-2 and TRBJ1-2; 7 nucleotides match TRBD1. The J segment lost 5 bases and the V segment lost 5 bases, leaving 5 bases of the junction unmatched. The germline V gene has CDR1 SGHAT and CDR2 FQNNGV. The CDR3 is 13 residues long. The CDR3 nucleotides are TGTGCCAGCAGCCCCGGGACAGCTTATGGCTACACCTTC. It codes for CASSPGTAYGYTF.

This clone has more than one count but fewer than ten. This chain links TRBV30 with TRBJ2-6; no clear D. Germline V lookup: CDR1 GTSNPN, CDR2 SVGIG (reference sequence). The CDR3 runs 15 residues. V was clipped by 2 bases and J by 0 bases, with 8 bases between them. The DNA of the CDR3 is TGTGCCTGGAGTCAAGTCGGCTCTGGGGCCAACGTCCTGACTTTC. This codes for CAWSQVGSGANVLTF.

The V and J genes are TRBV7-2 and TRBJ1-5; no clear D gene. Germline CDR1 is SGHTA and CDR2 is FQGNSA. The CDR3 contains 12 residues. V lost 5 bases, J lost 7 bases, and 9 bases lay in between. CDR3 in DNA: TGTGCCAGCAGCCTTGAGTTCCAGCCCCAGCATTTT. Residues: CASSLEFQPQHF.

This clone was seen just once. The rearrangement links TRBV27 to TRBJ2-5; a weak D match, TRBD1 (5 bases). Germline CDR1 MNHEY, CDR2 SMNVEV (reference sequence). Trimming stripped 3 bases from V and 2 bases from J, with 19 bases between. The CDR3 covers 17 residues. CDR3 nucleotide sequence: TGTGCCAGCAGTTTCCTCGAGGTCGATCAGGGTCAAGAGACCCAGTACTTC. As protein: CASSFLEVDQGQETQYF.

Concerning this clone itself: Other DNA sequences within the sample encode an identical CDR3. This chain connects TRBV4-2 to TRBJ2-2, with TRBD1 as a possible D gene (5 bases). The CDR3 totals 15 residues. CDR1 is LGHNA, CDR2 YNFKEQ, per germline. Trimming cost V 0 bases and J 4 bases, with 9 bases left between them. Here the CDR3 DNA reads TGTGCCAGCAGCCAAGAAGGGGCTCGCACCGGGGAGCTGTTTTTT. This codes for CASSQEGARTGELFF.